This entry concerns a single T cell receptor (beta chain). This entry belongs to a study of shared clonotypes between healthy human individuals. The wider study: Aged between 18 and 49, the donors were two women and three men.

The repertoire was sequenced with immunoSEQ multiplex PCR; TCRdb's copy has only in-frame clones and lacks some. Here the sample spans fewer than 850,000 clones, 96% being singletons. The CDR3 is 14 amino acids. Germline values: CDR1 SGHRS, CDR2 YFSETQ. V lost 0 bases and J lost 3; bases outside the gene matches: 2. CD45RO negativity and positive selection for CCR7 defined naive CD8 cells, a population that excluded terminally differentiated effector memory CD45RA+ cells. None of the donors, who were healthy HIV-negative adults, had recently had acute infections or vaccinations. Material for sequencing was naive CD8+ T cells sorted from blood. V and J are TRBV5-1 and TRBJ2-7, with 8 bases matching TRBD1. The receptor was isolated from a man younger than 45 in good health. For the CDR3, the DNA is TGCGCCAGCAGCTTGGTTGACAGGGGCTACGAGCAGTACTTC. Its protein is CASSLVDRGYEQYF.